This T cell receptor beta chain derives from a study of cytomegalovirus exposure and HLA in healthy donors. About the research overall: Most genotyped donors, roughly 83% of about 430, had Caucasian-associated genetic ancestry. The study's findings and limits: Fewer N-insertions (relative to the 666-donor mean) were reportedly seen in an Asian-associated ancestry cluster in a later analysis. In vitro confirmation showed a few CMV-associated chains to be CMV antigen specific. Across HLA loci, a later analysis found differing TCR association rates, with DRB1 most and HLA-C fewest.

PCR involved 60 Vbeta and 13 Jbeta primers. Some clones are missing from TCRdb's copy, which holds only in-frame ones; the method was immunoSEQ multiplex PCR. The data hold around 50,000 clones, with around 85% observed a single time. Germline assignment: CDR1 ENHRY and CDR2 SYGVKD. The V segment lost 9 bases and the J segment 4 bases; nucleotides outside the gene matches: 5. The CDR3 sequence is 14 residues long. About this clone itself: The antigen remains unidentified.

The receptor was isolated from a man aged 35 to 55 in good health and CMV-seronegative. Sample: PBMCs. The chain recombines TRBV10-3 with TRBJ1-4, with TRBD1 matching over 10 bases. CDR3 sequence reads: CAIRGDRGNEKLFF. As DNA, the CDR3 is TGTGCCATTAGAGGGGACAGGGGTAATGAAAAACTGTTTTTT.